Sequencing of this TCR beta chain was carried out in a study of blood T cell repertoires in COVID-19. Libraries were prepared by immunoSEQ multiplex PCR; TCRdb keeps only in-frame clonotypes and omits some of them. Of about 200,000 clones in the sample, 90% are singletons; the top ten hold 0.95% to 1.5%. Recovered status in Cohort 3 required two negative PCRs, clearance, or symptom resolution. The CDR3 is 15 amino acids. Per the germline V gene, CDR1 is SGDLS and CDR2 is YYNGEE. With V trimmed by 0 bases and J by 3 bases, 5 bases remained unmatched. Sequenced material: PBMCs or T cells enriched from blood (not recorded which). This TCR derives from a man younger than 40 who had recovered from COVID-19. The chain couples TRBV9 to TRBJ2-7; 8 bases fit TRBD2. The chain's CDR3 is CASSVGAGGYYEQYF. The CDR3 DNA reads TGTGCCAGCAGCGTAGGGGCGGGAGGATACTACGAGCAGTACTTC.